This T cell receptor beta chain was sequenced during a study of blood T cell repertoires in COVID-19. On the study more broadly: Samples of COVID-19 (acute and convalescent) were obtained from the United States, Italy and Spain.

This table comes from immunoSEQ multiplex PCR, and its TCRdb copy is limited to in-frame clones, with some not included. This sample has 300,000 to 400,000 clones, with 70% to 90% found just once. The junction had 7 bases not matched to a gene; V was cut back by 5 bases and J by 8 bases. There are 15 residues in the CDR3. The V gene's germline CDR1 is MNHEY and CDR2 SVGAGI. A Seattle source enrolled patients during active infection and followed them longitudinally. Source material: peripheral blood. J is TRBJ1-6 and V is TRBV6-5, with TRBD1 matching over 9 bases. This clonotype was obtained from a woman aged 55-69 years with COVID-19, enrolled during active disease. The CDR3 loop reads CASSHGGQGDSPLHF. DNA of the CDR3: TGTGCCAGCAGTCATGGGGGACAGGGAGATTCACCCCTCCACTTT.